This T cell receptor (beta chain) was captured by sequencing in a study of OX40 agonist ivuxolimab in advanced cancers. General observations from the study: At 0.1 to 3.0 mg/kg, CD4+ and CD8+ blood T cells expanded clonally by week 6. Averaging showed that CD8+ T cells had more expanded clones than CD4+ did. Expanded peripheral T-cell antigen specificity went undetermined.

On cycle 4 day 1 and cycle 7 day 1, as well as at baseline, blood was sampled. TCRdb keeps only in-frame clones here, not all; method: immunoSEQ multiplex PCR. The sample lists tens of thousands of clones; 75% to 90% were seen once. As concerns this clone: Its antigen is as yet unknown. The junction departs from the called germline gene at one end, perhaps through a read error.

The CDR3 length is 16 residues. Germline-derived CDR1 and CDR2 are MRHNA and SNTAGT. The chain links TRBV6-4 to TRBJ1-3; no definite D call. Source: CD4+ or CD8+ T cells sorted from blood, taken in a trial of the OX40 agonist ivuxolimab. The receptor's source is an adult with an advanced solid tumor such as melanoma, head and neck, liver or kidney cancer. The CDR3 region is CASRDFLNRSGNTIYF. As DNA, the CDR3 is TGTGCCAGCAGAGACTTCTTGAACCGCTCTGGAAACACCATATATTTT.